Listed below are T cell receptor beta chains from one sample, sequenced in a study of blood T cell repertoires in COVID-19. Profiled with immunoSEQ multiplex PCR; TCRdb holds only in-frame clones, not every one. The repertoire has some 120,000 clones, more than 90% of them found once; the top ten carry about 4%. The sequenced material came from peripheral blood. Receptor source: a man over 45 with active COVID-19. Each CDR3 is given with its conserved first and last residue. The order of the fields is J gene, clone size, V gene, D gene, CDR3 DNA, CDR3 protein. The D gene is left open where the match is weak. Some rows have no size entry. The others give once, few or many, or a class for an expanded clone.

j_gene: TRBJ1-4
abundance: NA
v_gene: TRBV2
d_gene: NA
CDR3nt: TGTGCCAGCAAGGGGGGGCGGACAGCTAATGAAAAACTGTTTTTT
CDR3aa: CASKGGRTANEKLFF

j_gene: TRBJ2-1
abundance: once
v_gene: TRBV6-5
d_gene: TRBD2
CDR3nt: TGTGCCAGCAATAAGCGGGAGGGGAACAATGAGCAGTTCTTC
CDR3aa: CASNKREGNNEQFF

j_gene: TRBJ2-1
abundance: NA
v_gene: TRBV10-2
d_gene: TRBD2
CDR3nt: TGCGCCAGCAGTGAAAACGGGGGGGGGCATGAGCAGTTCTTC
CDR3aa: CASSENGGGHEQFF

j_gene: TRBJ1-6
abundance: once
v_gene: TRBV11-2
d_gene: NA
CDR3nt: TGTGCCAGCAGCTTAGGCGAATATTCACCCCTCCACTTT
CDR3aa: CASSLGEYSPLHF

j_gene: TRBJ1-2
abundance: NA
v_gene: TRBV29-1
d_gene: NA
CDR3nt: TGCAGCGTTGATGGAGGACCCGAGGGCAACTATGGCTACACCTTC
CDR3aa: CSVDGGPEGNYGYTF

j_gene: TRBJ1-2
abundance: NA
v_gene: TRBV2
d_gene: NA
CDR3nt: TGTGCCAGCAGCCAGGACAGAGCTAGCTATGGCTACACCTTC
CDR3aa: CASSQDRASYGYTF

j_gene: TRBJ2-1
abundance: once
v_gene: TRBV18
d_gene: NA
CDR3nt: TGTGCCAGCTCACCTCGCAGGGACAATGAGCAGTTCTTC
CDR3aa: CASSPRRDNEQFF

j_gene: TRBJ1-1
abundance: NA
v_gene: TRBV7-9
d_gene: NA
CDR3nt: TGTGCCAGCAGCTTAGAGGGGCCCCGAGGCGCTTTCTTT
CDR3aa: CASSLEGPRGAFF

j_gene: TRBJ1-5
abundance: NA
v_gene: TRBV2
d_gene: NA
CDR3nt: TGTGCCAGCAGTAAAGAGACAGGACCTAATCAGCCCCAGCATTTT
CDR3aa: CASSKETGPNQPQHF

j_gene: TRBJ1-1
abundance: NA
v_gene: TRBV7-6
d_gene: NA
CDR3nt: TGTGCCAGCAGCCCCCGACCGCTCGGGGGTATGAACACTGAAGCTTTCTTT
CDR3aa: CASSPRPLGGMNTEAFF

j_gene: TRBJ1-2
abundance: NA
v_gene: TRBV6-5
d_gene: TRBD1
CDR3nt: TGTGCCAGCAGTTACTCGGGACAGGGGGCGATCTATGGCTACACCTTC
CDR3aa: CASSYSGQGAIYGYTF

j_gene: TRBJ2-7
abundance: NA
v_gene: TRBV5-1
d_gene: TRBD2
CDR3nt: TGCGCCAGCAGCCAAATGACTAGCGGGTCTGCCTACGAGCAGTACTTC
CDR3aa: CASSQMTSGSAYEQYF

j_gene: TRBJ1-2
abundance: NA
v_gene: TRBV27
d_gene: NA
CDR3nt: TGTGCCAGCAGCCTCCGGGACACCTATGGCTACACCTTC
CDR3aa: CASSLRDTYGYTF

j_gene: TRBJ2-2
abundance: NA
v_gene: TRBV12-2
d_gene: NA
CDR3nt: TGTGCAAGTCGCTTAGCGGCCGGGGACTCCCGGAAGAGAGGGGAGCTGTTTTTT
CDR3aa: CASRLAAGDSRKRGELFF

j_gene: TRBJ2-5
abundance: NA
v_gene: TRBV29-1
d_gene: TRBD2
CDR3nt: TGCAGCGCTACACTAGCGGAAGAGACCCAGTACTTC
CDR3aa: CSATLAEETQYF

j_gene: TRBJ2-1
abundance: NA
v_gene: TRBV5-6
d_gene: NA
CDR3nt: TGTGCCAGCAGTGTCAGGGGTGAGCAGTTCTTC
CDR3aa: CASSVRGEQFF

j_gene: TRBJ2-1
abundance: NA
v_gene: TRBV24-1
d_gene: NA
CDR3nt: TGTGCCACCAGTGCGGGACTGGTCGATGAGCAGTTCTTC
CDR3aa: CATSAGLVDEQFF

j_gene: TRBJ2-1
abundance: NA
v_gene: TRBV29-1
d_gene: TRBD2
CDR3nt: TGCAGCGTCCCCACTAGCGGGGGGCTTAACAATGAGCAGTTCTTC
CDR3aa: CSVPTSGGLNNEQFF

j_gene: TRBJ2-4
abundance: NA
v_gene: TRBV6-2/TRBV6-3
d_gene: TRBD2
CDR3nt: TGTGCCAGCAGCCCTACTAGCGGGAGGGGAGTAGGCAAAAACATTCAGTACTTC
CDR3aa: CASSPTSGRGVGKNIQYF

j_gene: TRBJ1-2
abundance: NA
v_gene: TRBV29-1
d_gene: TRBD1
CDR3nt: TGCAGCGTAGCGGACAGGGGGGGGTATGGCTACACCTTC
CDR3aa: CSVADRGGYGYTF

j_gene: TRBJ2-5
abundance: NA
v_gene: TRBV5-4
d_gene: NA
CDR3nt: TGTGCCAGCAGCTCAACACAGGGTGAGACCCAGTACTTC
CDR3aa: CASSSTQGETQYF

j_gene: TRBJ1-6
abundance: NA
v_gene: TRBV7-6
d_gene: NA
CDR3nt: TGTGCCAGCAGCCCTTCGGGGAGCTCCTATAATTCACCCCTCCACTTT
CDR3aa: CASSPSGSSYNSPLHF

j_gene: TRBJ1-3
abundance: NA
v_gene: TRBV6-5
d_gene: NA
CDR3nt: TGTGCCAGCAGGGCCTCTGGAAACACCATATATTTT
CDR3aa: CASRASGNTIYF

j_gene: TRBJ1-4
abundance: once
v_gene: TRBV6-6
d_gene: TRBD1
CDR3nt: TGTGCCAGCAGTGGGAAGGGACAGGCCAAACTGTTTTTT
CDR3aa: CASSGKGQAKLFF

j_gene: TRBJ2-5
abundance: NA
v_gene: TRBV3-1/TRBV3-2
d_gene: TRBD2
CDR3nt: TGTGCCAGCAGCCCCGCCGGGGGGGGGCAAGAGACCCAGTACTTC
CDR3aa: CASSPAGGGQETQYF

j_gene: TRBJ2-1
abundance: NA
v_gene: TRBV11-2
d_gene: TRBD2
CDR3nt: TGTGCCAGCAGCCCCTCTGCGGGAGTAGGTGAGCAGTTCTTC
CDR3aa: CASSPSAGVGEQFF

j_gene: TRBJ1-2
abundance: NA
v_gene: TRBV25-1
d_gene: NA
CDR3nt: TGTGCCAGCAGTGATGGGGCTAGGGCCTATGGCTACACCTTC
CDR3aa: CASSDGARAYGYTF

j_gene: TRBJ1-5
abundance: NA
v_gene: TRBV19
d_gene: NA
CDR3nt: TGTGCCAGCAGGGGAAGGGTCAATCAGCCCCAGCATTTT
CDR3aa: CASRGRVNQPQHF

j_gene: TRBJ1-2
abundance: NA
v_gene: TRBV7-9
d_gene: NA
CDR3nt: TGTGCCAGCAGCTTAGTGGGGGGGCTTGGTGGCTACACCTTC
CDR3aa: CASSLVGGLGGYTF

j_gene: TRBJ1-2
abundance: NA
v_gene: TRBV5-4
d_gene: NA
CDR3nt: TGTGCCAGCACGACACAGGTTAACTATGGCTACACCTTC
CDR3aa: CASTTQVNYGYTF

j_gene: TRBJ2-7
abundance: NA
v_gene: TRBV5-1
d_gene: TRBD2
CDR3nt: TGCGCCAGCAGCTTGGTACTAGCGGGGGAATTGGAGCAGTACTTC
CDR3aa: CASSLVLAGELEQYF

j_gene: TRBJ1-6
abundance: NA
v_gene: TRBV12-3/TRBV12-4
d_gene: NA
CDR3nt: TGTGCCAGCTGTCTCGGGAATTCACCCCTCCACTTT
CDR3aa: CASCLGNSPLHF

j_gene: TRBJ1-2
abundance: once
v_gene: TRBV6-6
d_gene: NA
CDR3nt: TGTGCCAGCAGTGGATCCGGGACAACCTCAGCTAACTATGGCTACACCTTC
CDR3aa: CASSGSGTTSANYGYTF

j_gene: TRBJ1-5
abundance: NA
v_gene: TRBV3-1/TRBV3-2
d_gene: NA
CDR3nt: TGTGCCAGCAGCCAAGTCGGCAATCAGCCCCAGCATTTT
CDR3aa: CASSQVGNQPQHF

j_gene: TRBJ2-5
abundance: NA
v_gene: TRBV3-1/TRBV3-2
d_gene: TRBD2
CDR3nt: TGTGCCAGCAGCCAAGAGGGAACTAGCGGGGCCCAAGAGACCCAGTACTTC
CDR3aa: CASSQEGTSGAQETQYF

j_gene: TRBJ2-1
abundance: NA
v_gene: TRBV5-4
d_gene: NA
CDR3nt: TGTGCCAGCAGCACATGGACTACCGAGCAGTTCTTC
CDR3aa: CASSTWTTEQFF

j_gene: TRBJ1-3
abundance: NA
v_gene: TRBV19
d_gene: NA
CDR3nt: TGTGCCAGTAGCTTCATCCGGGGGGCTGGAAACACCATATATTTT
CDR3aa: CASSFIRGAGNTIYF

j_gene: TRBJ1-4
abundance: once
v_gene: TRBV14
d_gene: TRBD1
CDR3nt: TGTGCCAGCAGCCAAGAAGGGGGCATCTCACATAATGAAAAACTGTTTTTT
CDR3aa: CASSQEGGISHNEKLFF

j_gene: TRBJ2-2
abundance: NA
v_gene: TRBV7-9
d_gene: TRBD2
CDR3nt: TGTGCCAGCAGCGCCCCCGGGACTAGTAGGGGGGAGCTGTTTTTT
CDR3aa: CASSAPGTSRGELFF

j_gene: TRBJ2-5
abundance: NA
v_gene: TRBV18
d_gene: TRBD1
CDR3nt: TGTGCCAGCTCACCAGGGACAGGGGGAGGCGGAGAGACCCAGTACTTC
CDR3aa: CASSPGTGGGGETQYF

j_gene: TRBJ1-3
abundance: few
v_gene: TRBV6-5
d_gene: NA
CDR3nt: TGTGCCAGCAGTTATGCAGGGCGAGGAAACACCATATATTTT
CDR3aa: CASSYAGRGNTIYF

j_gene: TRBJ2-1
abundance: NA
v_gene: TRBV6-2/TRBV6-3
d_gene: TRBD1
CDR3nt: TGTGCCAGCAGCAACCGGGACAGAACTATCCGAGGGACCTACAATGAGCAGTTCTTC
CDR3aa: CASSNRDRTIRGTYNEQFF

j_gene: TRBJ2-5
abundance: NA
v_gene: TRBV5-1
d_gene: TRBD1
CDR3nt: TGCGCCAGCAGCCCAGGGGGAACAACCCAAGAGACCCAGTACTTC
CDR3aa: CASSPGGTTQETQYF

j_gene: TRBJ1-2
abundance: NA
v_gene: TRBV19
d_gene: TRBD1
CDR3nt: TGTGCCAGTAGGGGCCGGGACAGGGTCTATGGCTACACCTTC
CDR3aa: CASRGRDRVYGYTF

j_gene: TRBJ1-3
abundance: NA
v_gene: TRBV9
d_gene: NA
CDR3nt: TGTGCCAGCAGCAAAGACGGGGGAGGTGGAAACACCATATATTTT
CDR3aa: CASSKDGGGGNTIYF

j_gene: TRBJ2-2
abundance: NA
v_gene: TRBV18
d_gene: TRBD1
CDR3nt: TGTGCCAGCTCACCACCCGACAGGGGGCTGGACACCGGGGAGCTGTTTTTT
CDR3aa: CASSPPDRGLDTGELFF

j_gene: TRBJ2-7
abundance: NA
v_gene: TRBV6-5
d_gene: TRBD1
CDR3nt: TGTGCCAGCAGACCGACAGGGGGAGGATCCTACGAGCAGTACTTC
CDR3aa: CASRPTGGGSYEQYF

j_gene: TRBJ2-3
abundance: NA
v_gene: TRBV20-1
d_gene: NA
CDR3nt: TGCAGTGCTAGTGGGCGGGACGGTAGCACAGATACGCAGTATTTT
CDR3aa: CSASGRDGSTDTQYF

j_gene: TRBJ2-1
abundance: once
v_gene: TRBV5-4
d_gene: TRBD2
CDR3nt: TGTGCCAGCAGCCCCTGGACTAGCGGCCACAATGAGCAGTTCTTC
CDR3aa: CASSPWTSGHNEQFF

j_gene: TRBJ2-3
abundance: NA
v_gene: TRBV27
d_gene: TRBD2
CDR3nt: TGTGCCACCGGGAGGGGCAGAAACACAGATACGCAGTATTTT
CDR3aa: CATGRGRNTDTQYF

j_gene: TRBJ2-5
abundance: NA
v_gene: TRBV7-2
d_gene: NA
CDR3nt: TGTGCCAGCAGCAACAGGGCCTGGGAGACCCAGTACTTC
CDR3aa: CASSNRAWETQYF

j_gene: TRBJ1-2
abundance: NA
v_gene: TRBV13
d_gene: TRBD1
CDR3nt: TGTGCCAGCAGCTTGAGGACAGGGGACTTGGGTGGCTACACCTTC
CDR3aa: CASSLRTGDLGGYTF

j_gene: TRBJ2-7
abundance: NA
v_gene: TRBV29-1
d_gene: TRBD2
CDR3nt: TGCAGCGTTACTAGCGGCTACGAGCAGTACTTC
CDR3aa: CSVTSGYEQYF